Below are 20 T cell receptor beta chains sequenced from a single sample in a study of T cells in localized non-small cell lung cancer. Profiling relied on immunoSEQ multiplex PCR, and the TCRdb table lists in-frame clones only, not all of them. Of 60,000 to 85,000 clones in the sample, approximately 87% were seen once. The starting material was peripheral blood, obtained before any cancer treatment. Receptors were obtained from an older male donor with stage III squamous cell lung carcinoma.

The chain uses TRBV2 and TRBJ1-4; D gene ambiguous. The V end was cut by 2 bases, the J end by 7 bases, with 5 bases between. Per germline, CDR1 SNHLY and CDR2 FYNNEI. This CDR3 contains 12 residues. The DNA for the CDR3 is TGTGCCAGCAGTGAAATGGGTGAAAAACTGTTTTTT. It is translated as CASSEMGEKLFF.

V gene TRBV13 combines with J gene TRBJ1-1; 7 nucleotides line up with TRBD1. The germline gives CDR1 PRHDT, CDR2 FYEKMQ (reference sequence). V dropped 5 bases and J dropped 11; count of bases not matched to a gene: 8. The CDR3 is made up of 12 amino acids. CDR3: CASSQNRGPAFF. The CDR3 region has the DNA TGTGCCAGCAGCCAGAACAGGGGACCGGCTTTCTTT.

This clone was counted ten times or more. This chain connects TRBV2 to TRBJ1-3; D is uncertain. V dropped 4 bases and J dropped 0 bases, with 7 bases sitting between them. There are 14 residues in the CDR3. CDR1 and CDR2 from the germline V gene are SNHLY and FYNNEI. CDR3 loop: CASSAPSSGNTIYF. CDR3 bases: TGTGCCAGCAGTGCCCCATCCTCTGGAAACACCATATATTTT.

About this clone itself: In the same sample, other DNA sequences code for this CDR3. The chain couples TRBV6-1 to TRBJ2-1; no firm D call. The V gene's germline CDR1 is MNHNS and CDR2 SASEGT. V dropped 2 bases and J dropped 7 bases, with 3 bases sitting between them. The CDR3 contains 11 residues. The CDR3 sequence: CASSEPNEQFF. For the CDR3, the DNA is TGTGCCAGCAGTGAACCGAATGAGCAGTTCTTC.

The CDR3 DNA reads as TGTGCCAGCAGCCAACAGGAAGCTGGAAACACCATATATTTT. It codes for CASSQQEAGNTIYF. V is TRBV21-1 and J is TRBJ1-3; the table's D gene call, TRBD1, was not cross checked with the DNA. TRBV21-1 is a known pseudogene. This CDR3 comprises 14 residues.

The V gene is TRBV15, the J gene TRBJ2-5, with D possibly TRBD1 on 6 matching bases. V gave up 3 bases and J gave up 2 bases, with 16 bases separating them. The length of the CDR3 is 16 residues. Per the germline V gene, CDR1 is LNHNV and CDR2 is YYDKDF (reference sequence). The CDR3 protein is CATSRSGTFIQETQYF. Here the CDR3 DNA reads TGTGCCACCAGCAGGTCCGGGACATTTATACAAGAGACCCAGTACTTC.

Written as DNA, the CDR3 is TGTGCCAGCAGCCTCGGGACAGGGATGAACTATGGCTACACCTTC. Its protein is CASSLGTGMNYGYTF. The V call is TRBV9, the J call TRBJ1-2; TRBD1 aligns across 9 bases. Germline CDR1 SGDLS, CDR2 YYNGEE. This CDR3 has 15 residues. The V gene end was trimmed by 4 bases and the J gene end by 2 bases; junction bases not matched to a gene: 6.

This sequence joins TRBV25-1 and TRBJ1-2, with D hard to call. Deletions cut 7 bases from V and 4 bases from J, with 13 bases between. The CDR3 spans 13 residues. Looked up from germline, CDR1 is MGHDK and CDR2 is SYGVNS. The chain's CDR3 is CASTPGSSYGYTF. Here the CDR3 DNA reads TGTGCCAGCACCCCGGGCTCCTCCTATGGCTACACCTTC.

This sequence joins TRBV15 and TRBJ1-1, with no clear D. Between the trimmed V and J ends, which lost 0 bases and 1 base, there was a span of 6 bases. The CDR3 sequence is 14 residues long. Germline values: CDR1 LNHNV, CDR2 YYDKDF (reference sequence). Here the CDR3 reads CATSRDIRNTEAFF. The CDR3 DNA is TGTGCCACCAGCAGAGATATAAGGAACACTGAAGCTTTCTTT.

The rearrangement uses TRBV7-2 and TRBJ1-1; D gene uncertain. CDR3 length: 14 residues. Germline-derived CDR1 and CDR2 are SGHTA and FQGNSA. V lost 5 bases, J lost 1 base, and 11 bases lay in between. This chain's CDR3 is CASSLSMRNTEAFF. The CDR3 DNA follows: TGTGCCAGCAGCCTTTCCATGCGGAACACTGAAGCTTTCTTT.

Regarding this clone: This sample also contains other DNA sequences that code for the same CDR3. The rearrangement uses TRBV19 and TRBJ1-5, with TRBD1 as a possible D gene (6 bases). V gave up 0 bases and J gave up 0 bases, with 9 bases separating them. CDR3 length: 16 amino acids. Germline V gene sequence: CDR1 LNHDA, CDR2 SQIVND (reference sequence). The CDR3 loop reads CASSIDTGFSNQPQHF. As DNA, the CDR3 is TGTGCCAGTAGTATAGATACAGGGTTTAGCAATCAGCCCCAGCATTTT.

DNA of the CDR3: TGTGCCAGCAGCTTGAATCAGGGGGCGATCGGCTACACCTTC. The encoded protein is CASSLNQGAIGYTF. The chain recombines TRBV5-6 with TRBJ1-2; 8 bases are a match to TRBD1. CDR3 length: 14 residues. Unmatched junction bases numbered 7, after V lost 1 base and J lost 8 bases. Germline CDR1 and CDR2: SGHDT and YYEEEE.

The V gene is TRBV18, the J gene TRBJ2-1, with 11 bases matching TRBD2. In germline, CDR1 is KGHSH, CDR2 LQKENI. The V gene end was trimmed by 1 base and the J gene end by 9 bases; junction bases not matched to a gene: 14. The length of the CDR3 is 18 residues. CDR3 sequence reads: CASSPHPGIIAGGTEQFF. CDR3 DNA sequence: TGTGCCAGCTCACCACATCCCGGGATAATAGCGGGGGGGACTGAGCAGTTCTTC.

V gene TRBV21-1 combines with J gene TRBJ2-5. TRBV21-1 is deemed a pseudogene. This CDR3 has 14 residues. The chain's CDR3 is CASSKGDVQETQYF. In nucleotides, the CDR3 is TGTGCCAGCAGCAAGGGGGATGTCCAAGAGACCCAGTACTTC.

The rearrangement links TRBV5-1 to TRBJ1-4, with D uncertain. Between the trimmed V and J ends, which lost 0 bases and 6 bases, there was a span of 3 bases. Looked up from germline, CDR1 is SGHRS and CDR2 is YFSETQ. CDR3 length equals 12 residues. CDR3 region: CASSLDDEKLFF. CDR3 DNA: TGCGCCAGCAGCTTGGACGATGAAAAACTGTTTTTT.

Notes on this clone: Sequence at one end of the junction differs from germline and may be a read error. J is TRBJ2-1 and V is TRBV5-1; unclear D gene. Per germline, CDR1 SGHRS and CDR2 YFSETQ. The CDR3 is 15 amino acids. The CDR3 sequence is CASSLGVGSYNGQFF. In DNA form, the CDR3 reads TGCGCCAGCAGCTTGGGCGTGGGCAGCTACAATGGGCAGTTCTTC.

The chain employs TRBV6-4 and TRBJ2-1, with D perhaps being TRBD1 or TRBD2 (5 bases each). V was cut by 5 bases and J by 5 bases, with 22 bases left in between. The CDR3 covers 17 residues. Germline values: CDR1 MRHNA, CDR2 SNTAGT. DNA for the CDR3: TGTGCCAGCAGTCTCAGTCCGGGGCGAGGGTCGAACAATGAGCAGTTCTTC. It codes for CASSLSPGRGSNNEQFF.

The rearrangement links TRBV7-9 to TRBJ2-3, with 7 positions matching TRBD1. The germline CDR1 and CDR2 sequences are SEHNR and FQNEAQ (reference sequence). The V gene end was trimmed by 5 bases and the J gene end by 2 bases; junction bases not matched to a gene: 13. This CDR3 contains 17 residues. In DNA form, the CDR3 reads TGTGCCAGCAGCACCAGGGGGAATCGCCCCTTCACAGATACGCAGTATTTT. It encodes CASSTRGNRPFTDTQYF.

The table lists this clone with a count of one. The chain recombines TRBV6-5 with TRBJ1-1, with TRBD1 matching 7 bases. V gave up 10 bases and J gave up 2 bases; unmatched junction bases: 4. Germline V lookup: CDR1 MNHEY, CDR2 SVGAGI. The CDR3 length is 12 residues. CDR3 sequence reads: CATYRGNTEAFF. The CDR3 region has the DNA TGTGCCACCTACAGGGGAAACACTGAAGCTTTCTTT.

This chain links TRBV9 with TRBJ1-1; perhaps TRBD1 as D (6 bases). Germline V lookup: CDR1 SGDLS, CDR2 YYNGEE. The CDR3 has 16 residues. The V end lost 4 bases, the J end lost 0 bases, and 16 bases lay between the germline ends. CDR3 bases: TGTGCCAGCAGCCCACACCGGACAGATATGAACACTGAAGCTTTCTTT. It translates to CASSPHRTDMNTEAFF.